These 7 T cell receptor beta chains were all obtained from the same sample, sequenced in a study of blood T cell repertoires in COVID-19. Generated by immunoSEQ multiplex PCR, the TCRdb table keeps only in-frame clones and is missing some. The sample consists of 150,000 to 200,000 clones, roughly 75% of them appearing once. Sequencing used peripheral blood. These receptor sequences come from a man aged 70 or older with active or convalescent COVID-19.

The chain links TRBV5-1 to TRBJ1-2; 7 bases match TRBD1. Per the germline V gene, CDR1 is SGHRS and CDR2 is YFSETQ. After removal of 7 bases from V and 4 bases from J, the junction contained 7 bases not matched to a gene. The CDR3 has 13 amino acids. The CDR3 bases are TGCGCCAGCCGCCCGGGACAGCTCTATGGCTACACCTTC. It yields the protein CASRPGQLYGYTF. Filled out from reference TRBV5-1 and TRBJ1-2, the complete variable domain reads KAGVTQTPRYLIKTRGQQVTLSCSPISGHRSVSWYQQTPGQGLQFLFEYFSETQRNKGNFPGRFSGRQFSNSRSEMNVSTLELGDSALYLCASRPGQLYGYTFGSGTRLTVV.

Written as DNA, the CDR3 is TGTGCCAACCGCGGGGGCAGTACTGAAGCTTTCTTT. This translates into CANRGGSTEAFF. The chain recombines TRBV2 with TRBJ1-1; D might be TRBD1 (6 bases). The CDR3 has 12 amino acids. V was pared by 10 bases and J by 5 bases, with 14 bases between. Per germline, CDR1 SNHLY and CDR2 FYNNEI.

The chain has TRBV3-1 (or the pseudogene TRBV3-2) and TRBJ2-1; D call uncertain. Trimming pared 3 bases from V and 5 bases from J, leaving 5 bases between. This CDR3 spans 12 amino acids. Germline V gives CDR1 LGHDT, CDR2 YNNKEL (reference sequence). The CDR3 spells CASSHRDNEQFF. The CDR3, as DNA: TGTGCCAGCAGCCACCGGGACAATGAGCAGTTCTTC.

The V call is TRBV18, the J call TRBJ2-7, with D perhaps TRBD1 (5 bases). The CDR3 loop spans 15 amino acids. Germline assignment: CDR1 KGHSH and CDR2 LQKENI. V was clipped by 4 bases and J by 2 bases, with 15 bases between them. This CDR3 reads CASSLGQALTYEQYF. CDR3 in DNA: TGTGCCAGCTCACTGGGGCAGGCGTTAACCTACGAGCAGTACTTC.

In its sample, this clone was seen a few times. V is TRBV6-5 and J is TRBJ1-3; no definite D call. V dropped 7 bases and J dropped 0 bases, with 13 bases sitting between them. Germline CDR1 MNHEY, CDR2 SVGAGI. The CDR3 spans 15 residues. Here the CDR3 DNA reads TGTGCCAGCACCCCGAGGCTAGGCTCTGGAAACACCATATATTTT. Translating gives CASTPRLGSGNTIYF.

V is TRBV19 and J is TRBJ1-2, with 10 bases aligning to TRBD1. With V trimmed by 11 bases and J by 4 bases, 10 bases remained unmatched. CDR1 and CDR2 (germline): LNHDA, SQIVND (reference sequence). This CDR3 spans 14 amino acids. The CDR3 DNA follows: TGTGCCGCCCATGACAGGGGGCGTTCCTATGGCTACACCTTC. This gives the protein CAAHDRGRSYGYTF.

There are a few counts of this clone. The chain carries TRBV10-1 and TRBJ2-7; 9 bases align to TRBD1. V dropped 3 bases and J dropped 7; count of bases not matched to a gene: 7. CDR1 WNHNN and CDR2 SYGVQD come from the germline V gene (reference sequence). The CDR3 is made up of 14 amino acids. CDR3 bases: TGCGCCAGCAGTGAACAGGGGGCTACGGGGGAGCAGTACTTC. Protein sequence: CASSEQGATGEQYF.